What follows are 28 T cell receptor beta chains derived from one specimen sequenced in a study of blood T cell repertoires in COVID-19. Some clones are missing from TCRdb's copy, which holds only in-frame ones; the method was immunoSEQ multiplex PCR. This repertoire shows just under 350,000 clones, around nine tenths found once; its top ten account for less than 3.5%. The sample comprised peripheral blood. These receptors all come from a woman aged 18-35 years who had recovered from COVID-19.

The CDR3, as DNA: TGTGCCAGCAGCTCCCGGACAGACAGATACTATGGCTACACCTTC. It codes for CASSSRTDRYYGYTF. This chain uses TRBV7-9 with TRBJ1-2, with D perhaps TRBD1 (6 bases). This CDR3 spans 15 amino acids. Germline-derived CDR1 and CDR2 are SEHNR and FQNEAQ (reference sequence). With 4 bases removed from V and 3 bases from J, the gap between germline ends came to 15 bases.

The chain has TRBV15 and TRBJ1-2; D is possibly TRBD1 (5 bases). There are 14 residues in the CDR3. The ends were cut back, 3 bases at V and 2 bases at J, with 10 bases in the middle. Germline CDR1 LNHNV, CDR2 YYDKDF (reference sequence). The CDR3 region is CATSRQDTNYGYTF. The CDR3 nucleotides are TGTGCCACCAGCAGGCAGGACACCAACTATGGCTACACCTTC.

The gene calls are TRBV5-4 and TRBJ2-3, with TRBD1 matching over 9 bases. Unmatched junction bases numbered 1, after V lost 0 bases and J lost 2 bases. The CDR3 totals 15 residues. The germline CDR1 and CDR2 sequences are SGHNT and YYREEE (reference sequence). CDR3 DNA sequence: TGTGCCAGCAGCTTGGACAGGGGGCACACAGATACGCAGTATTTT. This sequence encodes CASSLDRGHTDTQYF.

V usage is TRBV7-8 and J usage is TRBJ1-3; unclear D gene. The CDR3 is 17 amino acids. Germline loops: CDR1 SGHVS, CDR2 FQNEAQ. The V end was cut by 2 bases, the J end by 0 bases, with 14 bases between. CDR3 nucleotide sequence: TGTGCCAGCAGCTTATCCCCCCCCGGGTACTCTGGAAACACCATATATTTT. Its translation: CASSLSPPGYSGNTIYF.

The V gene is TRBV14, the J gene TRBJ2-1, with 13 bases that match TRBD2. In germline, CDR1 is SGHDN, CDR2 FVKESK. The CDR3 sequence is 19 residues long. Germline trimming cut 4 bases from V and 4 bases from J; bases unmatched to any gene: 13. CDR3 residues: CASSRTSGRNPGLYNEQFF. Here the CDR3 DNA reads TGTGCCAGCAGCCGGACTAGCGGGAGAAATCCGGGCCTATACAATGAGCAGTTCTTC.

The chain links TRBV19 to TRBJ2-1; 9 nucleotides match TRBD2. Germline CDR1 reads LNHDA; CDR2 reads SQIVND (reference sequence). The trim removed 5 bases at V and 8 bases at J, leaving 10 bases unmatched. The CDR3 consists of 15 residues. CDR3 amino acids: CASSGASGVFDEQFF. Written as DNA, the CDR3 is TGTGCCAGTAGTGGTGCTAGCGGGGTATTTGATGAGCAGTTCTTC.

This clone has only one observation. The chain is built from TRBV10-2 and TRBJ2-3, with D unresolved. Per the germline V gene, CDR1 is WSHSY and CDR2 is SAAADI. V was cut by 10 bases and J by 1 base, with 12 bases left in between. The CDR3 consists of 13 residues. Written as DNA, the CDR3 is TGCGCCACCTCCCCTGGGCGCACAGATACGCAGTATTTT. Translating gives CATSPGRTDTQYF.

In this sample, this clone turned up once. This chain links TRBV15 with TRBJ2-5; 8 bases match TRBD2. CDR1 is LNHNV, CDR2 YYDKDF, per germline (reference sequence). The ends lost 2 bases at V and 5 bases at J; junction bases unmatched: 7. The CDR3 runs to 15 residues. The CDR3 loop is CATSRTAGVGETQYF. The CDR3 DNA reads as TGTGCCACCAGCAGAACAGCGGGAGTAGGGGAGACCCAGTACTTC.

The chain has TRBV27 and TRBJ1-2; the D gene is possibly TRBD1 (5 bases). The V and J ends lost 7 bases and 3 bases respectively, with 21 bases between them. Germline V gives CDR1 MNHEY, CDR2 SMNVEV (reference sequence). The length of the CDR3 is 16 residues. The CDR3 sequence: CASKGRVLSNDYGYTF. The CDR3 DNA reads as TGTGCCAGCAAAGGCAGGGTCCTTAGTAATGACTATGGCTACACCTTC.

The chain uses TRBV19 and TRBJ1-1, with no clear D. V was shortened by 5 bases and J by 8 bases, with 12 bases between the two germline ends. There are 12 residues in the CDR3. The germline gives CDR1 LNHDA, CDR2 SQIVND (reference sequence). CDR3: CASSQTLTEAFF. CDR3 in DNA: TGTGCCAGTAGTCAGACATTGACGGAAGCTTTCTTT.

The chain has TRBV11-2 and TRBJ2-7; a possible D gene is TRBD2 (6 bases). V was cut by 5 bases and J by 6 bases, with 14 bases left in between. CDR1 is SGHAT and CDR2 is FQNNGV in the germline V gene. The CDR3 runs to 13 residues. CDR3 in amino acids: CASSPGLVGEQYV. In nucleotides, the CDR3 is TGTGCCAGCAGCCCGGGACTGGTCGGCGAGCAGTACGTC.

The J gene is TRBJ2-1, the V gene TRBV4-3, with unresolved D. The CDR3 sequence is 14 residues long. CDR1 is LGHNA and CDR2 is YSLEER in the germline V gene. The ends were cut back, 0 bases at V and 6 bases at J, with 9 bases in the middle. CDR3 amino acids: CASSQEARSNEQFF. CDR3 sequence (DNA): TGCGCCAGCAGCCAAGAGGCCCGGAGCAATGAGCAGTTCTTC.

V gene TRBV7-2 combines with J gene TRBJ1-1, with no clear D. Between the trimmed V and J ends, which lost 2 bases and 4 bases, there was a span of 8 bases. This CDR3 spans 13 amino acids. Germline CDR1 reads SGHTA; CDR2 reads FQGNSA. CDR3 DNA sequence: TGTGCCAGCAGCTTATTGCGGGCCACTGAAGCTTTCTTT. It is translated as CASSLLRATEAFF.

The rearrangement uses TRBV3-1 (or the pseudogene TRBV3-2) and TRBJ2-3; 13 nucleotides align to TRBD2. The germline CDR1 and CDR2 sequences are LGHDT and YNNKEL (reference sequence). J gave up 9 bases and V 0 bases, and 9 bases lay outside the gene matches. The CDR3 covers 17 residues. DNA of the CDR3: TGTGCCAGCAGCCAAGATTACACCGGACTAGCGGGAGTCACGCAGTATTTT. This gives the protein CASSQDYTGLAGVTQYF.

This clone showed up just once. CDR3 DNA sequence: TGTGCCAGCAGCTTAGCCCCCTCCCGACAGGGGTATAGCAATCAGCCCCAGCATTTT. Translated, it gives CASSLAPSRQGYSNQPQHF. This rearrangement joins TRBV11-2 to TRBJ1-5; 8 bases agree with TRBD1. Germline CDR1 and CDR2: SGHAT and FQNNGV. The CDR3 is 19 residues long. Unmatched junction bases numbered 11, after V lost 1 base and J lost 0 bases.

Written as DNA, the CDR3 is TGTGCCAGCAGTCGGACAGTTTTCTACGAGCAGTACGTC. As protein: CASSRTVFYEQYV. The chain couples TRBV6-2 or TRBV6-3 to TRBJ2-7, with D perhaps matching TRBD1 (6 bases). Germline CDR1 and CDR2: MNHEY and SVGEGT. The V gene lost 5 bases and the J gene lost 3 bases, with 11 bases spanning the gap. This CDR3 spans 13 amino acids.

This chain connects TRBV19 to TRBJ1-1; D unresolved. Germline CDR1 LNHDA, CDR2 SQIVND (reference sequence). Trimming left V 3 bases short and J 11 bases short, with 13 bases between. The CDR3 consists of 12 residues. The CDR3 DNA sequence: TGTGCCAGTAGTATCAATCCGGTCGGGGCTTTCTTT. It specifies CASSINPVGAFF.

This rearrangement joins TRBV7-2 to TRBJ2-7, with 9 positions matching TRBD1. The junction had 6 bases not matched to a gene; V was cut back by 6 bases and J by 6 bases. CDR1 SGHTA and CDR2 FQGNSA come from the germline V gene. The CDR3 sequence is 13 residues long. CDR3 loop: CASSLDRGTEQYV. The CDR3 coding sequence is TGTGCCAGCAGTTTGGACAGGGGAACCGAGCAGTACGTC.

About this clone: The junction departs from germline at one end; a sequencing error may be responsible. This chain connects TRBV18 to TRBJ1-2, with D perhaps matching TRBD1 (6 bases). The germline V gene encodes CDR1 KGHSH and CDR2 LQKENI. The CDR3 covers 13 residues. CDR3 bases: TGTGTCAGCTCACCACGGGGGCTGGGAGGCTACACCTTC. It encodes CVSSPRGLGGYTF.

This chain joins TRBV4-3 and TRBJ1-4, with D unresolved. V was trimmed by 1 base and J by 3 bases, leaving 15 bases between them. The CDR3 runs 17 residues. Germline assignment: CDR1 LGHNA and CDR2 YSLEER. CDR3 sequence reads: CASSQGPGQVANEKLFF. Here the CDR3 DNA reads TGCGCCAGCAGCCAAGGGCCTGGGCAGGTGGCTAATGAAAAACTGTTTTTT.

CDR3 sequence: CATSVQGLKNTEAFF. DNA for the CDR3: TGTGCCACCAGTGTACAGGGCCTGAAGAACACTGAAGCTTTCTTT. This rearrangement joins TRBV5-5 to TRBJ1-1; D may be TRBD1 (6 bases). The CDR3 sequence is 15 residues long. Germline lookup yields CDR1 SGHKS and CDR2 YYEKEE (reference sequence). V lost 9 bases and J 1 base, leaving 19 bases between the germline ends. Variable domain in full (rest from reference TRBV5-5 and TRBJ1-1): DAGVTQSPTHLIKTRGQQVTLRCSPISGHKSVSWYQQVLGQGPQFIFQYYEKEERGRGNFPDRFSARQFPNYSSELNVNALLLGDSALYLCATSVQGLKNTEAFFGQGTRLTVV.

V is TRBV10-2 and J is TRBJ2-1, with 11 bases aligning to TRBD2. Germline V CDR1 and CDR2: WSHSY, SAAADI. The V gene end was trimmed by 1 base and the J gene end by 1 base; junction bases not matched to a gene: 3. The CDR3 runs 17 residues. CDR3 DNA sequence: TGCGCCAGCAGTGAGTTGGGACTAGCGGATTCCTACAATGAGCAGTTCTTC. Its translation is CASSELGLADSYNEQFF.

V usage is TRBV9 and J usage is TRBJ2-3, with 9 bases aligning to TRBD2. This CDR3 has 15 residues. In germline, CDR1 is SGDLS, CDR2 YYNGEE. V was pared by 0 bases and J by 3 bases, with 2 bases of the junction left unmatched. This CDR3 is CASSVASGITDTQYF. The CDR3 nucleotides are TGTGCCAGCAGCGTAGCTAGCGGGATAACAGATACGCAGTATTTT.

This chain links TRBV5-4 with TRBJ2-1; 7 bases agree with TRBD1. CDR1 SGHNT and CDR2 YYREEE come from the germline V gene (reference sequence). Trimming took 2 bases from V and 10 from J; bases not matched to a gene: 9. The CDR3 contains 14 residues. The CDR3 reads CASSLKQGPGEQFF. Written as DNA, the CDR3 is TGTGCCAGCAGCTTAAAACAGGGGCCAGGGGAGCAGTTCTTC.

The chain has TRBV7-8 and TRBJ2-1; 13 bases align to TRBD2. V dropped 1 base and J dropped 5; count of bases not matched to a gene: 8. Germline lookup yields CDR1 SGHVS and CDR2 FQNEAQ. This CDR3 contains 18 residues. The CDR3 sequence is CASSLEYSGLAGDNEQFF. CDR3 DNA sequence: TGTGCCAGCAGCTTAGAGTATTCAGGACTAGCGGGGGACAATGAGCAGTTCTTC.

V and J are TRBV6-1 and TRBJ2-3, with 7 nucleotides matching TRBD2. The CDR3 runs to 16 residues. Trimming took 4 bases from V and 1 from J; bases not matched to a gene: 8. Germline CDR1 is MNHNS and CDR2 is SASEGT. The CDR3 coding sequence is TGTGCCAGCAGTGGAGGGACTAATCTCCGCACAGATACGCAGTATTTT. Its protein is CASSGGTNLRTDTQYF.

In its sample, this clone was seen once. This chain joins TRBV28 and TRBJ1-2, with a weak D call TRBD1 (5 bases). The germline gives CDR1 MDHEN, CDR2 SYDVKM. This CDR3 has 15 amino acids. V lost 5 bases and J lost 4, with 17 bases in between. CDR3 amino acids: CASSRRPRVTYGYTF. As DNA, the CDR3 is TGTGCCAGCAGTAGACGACCCAGGGTGACCTATGGCTACACCTTC.

This chain joins TRBV11-3 and TRBJ1-4; no clear D gene. Trimming cost V 2 bases and J 7 bases, with 14 bases left between them. The CDR3 has 15 amino acids. CDR1 is SGHNT and CDR2 is YENEEA in the germline V gene. The CDR3 DNA reads TGTGCCAGCAGCTTATATGGAAGTTCGGGTGAAAAACTGTTTTTT. This codes for CASSLYGSSGEKLFF.